This T cell receptor beta chain comes out of a study of PD-1 blockade in classical Hodgkin lymphoma. Study in general: Patients were treated with nivolumab at 3 mg/kg, and this was given intravenously every 2 weeks.

Findings of the study overall: The study found complete responders had baseline diversity similar to newly diagnosed patients. The origin of the repertoire differences remains undefined, with disease activity or prior therapy as possible causes.

Stated time point: cycle 4 day 1 (C4D1), after more than five weeks of nivolumab. Every patient had relapsed following autologous stem cell transplantation, and cohorts differed in brentuximab vedotin exposure. V shed 0 bases and J 1 base; nucleotides not matched to a gene: 7. Germline lookup yields CDR1 SGHNT and CDR2 YYREEE (reference sequence). There are 17 residues in the CDR3. Method: immunoSEQ multiplex PCR; TCRdb's copy keeps in-frame clones and lacks some. The table lists roughly 100,000 clones, roughly 78% of them singletons. For this clone: Its antigen remains unidentified.

V and J are TRBV5-4 and TRBJ2-1; 7 nucleotides match TRBD1. This clonotype originated in a human donor with classical Hodgkin lymphoma. The sequencing used peripheral blood mononuclear cells (PBMCs), collected before the fourth cycle of nivolumab. CDR3 amino acids: CASSLAARGPSYNEQFF. CDR3 nucleotides: TGTGCCAGCAGCTTGGCAGCTAGGGGGCCGTCCTACAATGAGCAGTTCTTC. Based on the CDR3 plus reference TRBV5-4 and TRBJ2-1, the full variable domain is ETGVTQSPTHLIKTRGQQVTLRCSSQSGHNTVSWYQQALGQGPQFIFQYYREEENGRGNFPPRFSGLQFPNYSSELNVNALELDDSALYLCASSLAARGPSYNEQFFGPGTRLTVL.